The present T cell receptor (beta chain) was sequenced within a study of blood T cell repertoires in COVID-19. In the study overall: Sample material is recorded as cDNA or gDNA derived from T cells, B-cell-depleted T cells, or PBMCs.

The method was immunoSEQ multiplex PCR; TCRdb's version includes in-frame clones alone and lacks a portion of them. The data contain about 330,000 clones, roughly 90% of them seen just once; the ten biggest clones take up less than 20%. With V trimmed by 3 bases and J by 3 bases, 3 bases remained unmatched. Germline V CDR1 and CDR2: KGHDR, SFDVKD. The CDR3 consists of 14 residues. Sequenced sample: PBMCs or T cells enriched from blood (not recorded which). This clonotype was sampled from a woman aged 25-40 years who had recovered from COVID-19. The gene calls are TRBV24-1 and TRBJ1-2; 7 nucleotides align to TRBD1. CDR3 sequence: CATSDSGQDYGYTF. The CDR3 coding sequence is TGTGCCACCAGTGATAGTGGACAGGACTATGGCTACACCTTC.